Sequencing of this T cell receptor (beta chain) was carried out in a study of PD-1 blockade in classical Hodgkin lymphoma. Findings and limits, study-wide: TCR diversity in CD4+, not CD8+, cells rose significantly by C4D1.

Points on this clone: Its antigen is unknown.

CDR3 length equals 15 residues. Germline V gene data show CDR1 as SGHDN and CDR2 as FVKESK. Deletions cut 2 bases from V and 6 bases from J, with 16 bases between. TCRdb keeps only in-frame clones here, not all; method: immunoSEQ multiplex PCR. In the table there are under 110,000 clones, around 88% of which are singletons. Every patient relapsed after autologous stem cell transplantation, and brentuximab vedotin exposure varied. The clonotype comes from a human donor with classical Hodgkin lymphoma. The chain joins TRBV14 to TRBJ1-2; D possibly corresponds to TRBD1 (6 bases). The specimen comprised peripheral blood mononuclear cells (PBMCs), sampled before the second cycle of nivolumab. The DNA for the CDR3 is TGTGCCAGCAGCCAAACCTTAACAGGGATCGATGGCTACACCTTC. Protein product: CASSQTLTGIDGYTF.